This passage covers 13 T cell receptor beta chains from one sample sequenced in a study of blood T cell repertoires in COVID-19. Produced via immunoSEQ multiplex PCR; TCRdb's table is partial and in-frame only. The repertoire holds fewer than 250,000 clones, roughly four fifths seen once, with about 5.3% in the top ten. Sample: PBMCs or T cells enriched from blood (not recorded which). The receptors shown here come from a woman in her 50s who had been exposed to COVID-19.

The J gene is TRBJ1-1, the V gene TRBV28; TRBD1 aligns across 11 bases. Germline loops: CDR1 MDHEN, CDR2 SYDVKM. V trimming: 5 bases; J trimming: 5 bases; junction bases outside the gene matches: 10. This CDR3 comprises 16 residues. The CDR3 DNA reads as TGTGCCAGCAGTGAACGGACAGGGGGCGTAAGGACTGAAGCTTTCTTT. Protein: CASSERTGGVRTEAFF.

The CDR3 here is CASTSTYRGETQYF. CDR3 in DNA: TGTGCCAGCACCTCGACTTACAGGGGAGAGACCCAGTACTTC. The chain carries TRBV9 and TRBJ2-5; TRBD1 matches 7 bases. Per germline, CDR1 SGDLS and CDR2 YYNGEE. CDR3 length equals 14 residues. After removal of 6 bases from V and 4 bases from J, the junction contained 9 bases not matched to a gene. The full variable domain, completed using reference TRBV9 and TRBJ2-5, is DSGVTQTPKHLITATGQRVTLRCSPRSGDLSVYWYQQSLDQGLQFLIQYYNGEERAKGNILERFSAQQFPDLHSELNLSSLELGDSALYFCASTSTYRGETQYFGPGTRLLVL.

With regard to this clone: The same CDR3 also results from other DNA sequences found in this sample. V is TRBV12-3 or TRBV12-4 and J is TRBJ2-5; TRBD1 is a possible D gene (5 bases). CDR3 size: 13 residues. The V and J ends lost 3 bases and 5 bases respectively, with 10 bases between them. CDR3 DNA: TGTGCCAGCAGTTTCAGGGTCCAGGAGACCCAGTACTTC. Its translation: CASSFRVQETQYF.

V usage is TRBV5-1 and J usage is TRBJ1-2; D might be TRBD1 (5 bases). V was pared by 3 bases and J by 8 bases, with 17 bases between. Looked up from germline, CDR1 is SGHRS and CDR2 is YFSETQ. The CDR3 length is 14 residues. Here the CDR3 DNA reads TGCGCCAGCAGCTCTGGCGGAGGGGATCGAGGCTACACCTTC. It specifies CASSSGGGDRGYTF.

The CDR3 here is CASSPPAPREAFF. The CDR3 DNA sequence: TGTGCCAGCAGTCCCCCGGCCCCGAGGGAGGCTTTCTTT. The chain couples TRBV6-5 to TRBJ1-1; no reliable D call. Germline V gene lookup returns CDR1 MNHEY and CDR2 SVGAGI. Trimming pared 5 bases from V and 11 bases from J, leaving 18 bases between. This CDR3 region has 13 residues.

V is TRBV5-1 and J is TRBJ2-5; 8 bases are shared with TRBD2. CDR3 length equals 15 residues. CDR1 and CDR2 (germline): SGHRS, YFSETQ. With V trimmed by 4 bases and J by 5 bases, 10 bases remained unmatched. Written as DNA, the CDR3 is TGCGCCAGCAGCCACCCGGGGGGGGCGCGGGAGACCCAGTACTTC. Its protein is CASSHPGGARETQYF.

The chain is built from TRBV27 and TRBJ1-1, with 7 bases fitting TRBD1. The CDR3 totals 14 residues. The germline V gene has CDR1 MNHEY and CDR2 SMNVEV (reference sequence). The trim removed 3 bases at V and 1 base at J, leaving 2 bases unmatched. CDR3 sequence (DNA): TGTGCCAGCAGTTTTAGGGGGCGGAACACTGAAGCTTTCTTT. This sequence encodes CASSFRGRNTEAFF.

The chain is built from TRBV5-1 and TRBJ2-1; 7 nucleotides match TRBD2. V shed 2 bases, J shed 3 bases, and the junction held 8 bases outside the gene matches. The CDR3 length is 16 residues. In germline, CDR1 is SGHRS, CDR2 YFSETQ. For the CDR3, the DNA is TGCGCCAGCAGCTTAGGGCTAGCGGAGGGCTACAATGAGCAGTTCTTC. As protein: CASSLGLAEGYNEQFF.

V usage is TRBV7-9 and J usage is TRBJ1-1, with D maybe TRBD1 (6 bases). The CDR3 length is 14 residues. The V gene lost 5 bases and the J gene lost 1 base, with 11 bases spanning the gap. Germline CDR1 reads SEHNR; CDR2 reads FQNEAQ (reference sequence). The CDR3 region is CASSRPGQNTEAFF. DNA of the CDR3: TGTGCCAGCAGCCGACCGGGACAGAACACTGAAGCTTTCTTT.

The rearrangement uses TRBV27 and TRBJ1-5; tentative D call: TRBD1 (6 bases). This CDR3 contains 14 residues. The germline V and J ends were trimmed by 5 bases and 5 bases, with 13 bases remaining between them. CDR1 and CDR2 (germline): MNHEY, SMNVEV (reference sequence). The CDR3 sequence: CASSLRGSHQPQHF. The CDR3 DNA reads as TGTGCCAGCAGTCTCAGGGGCTCCCATCAGCCCCAGCATTTT.

Here the CDR3 DNA reads TGTGCCAGCAGCTCCGGGGGGGGTGGCTTACCATATGAGCAGTTCTTC. Translation: CASSSGGGGLPYEQFF. V usage is TRBV7-6 and J usage is TRBJ2-1; TRBD2 matches 8 bases. The germline V gene has CDR1 SGHVS and CDR2 FNYEAQ. The CDR3 covers 16 residues. After removal of 4 bases from V and 8 bases from J, the junction contained 13 bases not matched to a gene.

The gene calls are TRBV7-9 and TRBJ1-3; TRBD1 aligns across 7 bases. V shed 3 bases, J shed 5 bases, and the junction held 1 base outside the gene matches. Germline V gene lookup returns CDR1 SEHNR and CDR2 FQNEAQ (reference sequence). This CDR3 has 13 residues. The CDR3 DNA is TGTGCCAGCAGCTTCAGGGGGAGAAACACCATATATTTT. Protein sequence: CASSFRGRNTIYF. Complete variable domain (other parts from reference TRBV7-9 and TRBJ1-3): DTGVSQNPRHKITKRGQNVTFRCDPISEHNRLYWYRQTLGQGPEFLTYFQNEAQLEKSRLLSDRFSAERPKGSFSTLEIQRTEQGDSAMYLCASSFRGRNTIYFGEGSWLTVV.

The chain is built from TRBV10-3 and TRBJ1-1, with D possibly TRBD1 on 6 matching bases. The CDR3 has 13 amino acids. The germline V gene encodes CDR1 ENHRY and CDR2 SYGVKD. V lost 6 bases to trimming and J lost 6 bases, with 14 bases between them. The CDR3 DNA sequence: TGTGCCATCAGCCCTACACCAGGGGCTGAAGCTTTCTTT. It specifies CAISPTPGAEAFF.